Shown below are 27 T cell receptor beta chains from a single sample sequenced in a study of early T cells in non-severe SARS-CoV-2 infection. TCRdb recomputed calls from the 5' RACE reads with MiXCR, one row per CDR3 protein. The table records roughly 70,000 distinct CDR3 sequences, less than 20% of them present only once. Sequenced here: whole blood, sampled at baseline. These receptors all come from an adult who was a healthcare worker with PCR-confirmed SARS-CoV-2 infection or an uninfected control (not recorded which).

This clonotype was counted many times. The V and J genes are TRBV9 and TRBJ2-7, with no clear D. There are 12 residues in the CDR3. Trimming pared 0 bases from V and 6 bases from J, leaving 7 bases between. Germline CDR1 and CDR2: SGDLS and YYNGEE. The CDR3 loop is CASSVEGFEQYF. CDR3 nucleotide sequence: TGTGCCAGCAGCGTAGAGGGATTCGAGCAGTACTTC.

The chain uses TRBV5-1 and TRBJ1-6; D is unclear. The V gene's germline CDR1 is SGHRS and CDR2 YFSETQ. V lost 1 base and J 6 bases, leaving 14 bases between the germline ends. The CDR3 runs to 16 residues. The CDR3 loop reads CASSLSELAGNSPLHF. The CDR3 DNA reads TGCGCCAGCAGCTTGTCTGAGCTAGCGGGTAATTCACCCCTCCACTTT. Full variable domain (remainder filled in from reference TRBV5-1 and TRBJ1-6): KAGVTQTPRYLIKTRGQQVTLSCSPISGHRSVSWYQQTPGQGLQFLFEYFSETQRNKGNFPGRFSGRQFSNSRSEMNVSTLELGDSALYLCASSLSELAGNSPLHFGNGTRLTVT.

This clonotype showed up just a few times. CDR3 nucleotide sequence: TGTGCCAGCAGCTTAGCGAGCGGTAATTCACCCCTCCACTTT. Amino acid sequence: CASSLASGNSPLHF. V is TRBV11-2 and J is TRBJ1-6; D gene uncertain. The CDR3 runs to 14 residues. Per germline, CDR1 SGHAT and CDR2 FQNNGV. V was cut by 1 base and J by 6 bases, with 7 bases left in between.

This sequence joins TRBV5-1 and TRBJ2-3, with 8 nucleotides matching TRBD2. Germline-derived CDR1 and CDR2 are SGHRS and YFSETQ. This CDR3 is built from 15 residues. The J segment lost 5 bases and the V segment lost 4 bases, leaving 9 bases of the junction unmatched. The CDR3 here is CASSTRTAGEDTQYF. CDR3 bases: TGCGCCAGCAGCACCCGGACAGCGGGAGAAGATACGCAGTATTTT.

There are a few counts of this clonotype. This chain links TRBV28 with TRBJ2-5; D not resolved. The germline gives CDR1 MDHEN, CDR2 SYDVKM. This CDR3 contains 14 residues. V was cut by 5 bases and J by 3 bases, with 13 bases left in between. Here the CDR3 reads CASSLPPPEETQYF. CDR3 nucleotide sequence: TGTGCCAGCAGTCTACCCCCCCCTGAAGAGACCCAGTACTTC.

This clonotype was counted a few times. The chain joins TRBV6-1 to TRBJ2-2; tentative D call: TRBD1 (5 bases). The CDR3 length is 12 residues. V was cut by 5 bases and J by 10 bases, with 11 bases left in between. Germline CDR1 and CDR2: MNHNS and SASEGT. CDR3 nucleotide sequence: TGTGCCAGCAGTCCTCAGGGCGCGGAGCTGTTTTTT. Protein product: CASSPQGAELFF.

This clonotype has only a few counts. V usage is TRBV9 and J usage is TRBJ2-2, with 9 positions matching TRBD2. Per the germline V gene, CDR1 is SGDLS and CDR2 is YYNGEE. There are 16 residues in the CDR3. V lost 4 bases, J lost 3 bases, and 7 bases stayed unmatched. The CDR3: CASSLDSGGHTGELFF. Written as DNA, the CDR3 is TGTGCCAGCAGCTTAGATAGCGGGGGACACACCGGGGAGCTGTTTTTT.

The chain links TRBV7-2 to TRBJ2-5; 10 positions match TRBD1. The CDR3 contains 16 residues. CDR1 is SGHTA, CDR2 FQGNSA, per germline. Trimming cost V 5 bases and J 2 bases; bases outside gene matches: 8. The CDR3 reads CASSPGGTGVQETQYF. The CDR3 region has the DNA TGTGCCAGCAGCCCCGGAGGGACAGGGGTTCAAGAGACCCAGTACTTC.

The V call is TRBV11-2, the J call TRBJ2-1; maybe TRBD2 (6 bases). V shed 3 bases and J shed 5 bases, with 11 bases lying between them. The germline gives CDR1 SGHAT, CDR2 FQNNGV. This CDR3 has 14 residues. The CDR3 sequence is CASSFGAGNNEQFF. The DNA for the CDR3 is TGTGCCAGCAGCTTCGGCGCGGGGAACAATGAGCAGTTCTTC.

This clonotype occurred many times. The chain links TRBV7-9 to TRBJ2-2; possibly TRBD2 for D (5 bases). The ends were cut back, 8 bases at V and 1 base at J, with 5 bases in the middle. In germline, CDR1 is SEHNR, CDR2 FQNEAQ (reference sequence). CDR3 length: 12 amino acids. The CDR3 nucleotides read TGTGCCAGCCGGGGGAACACCGGGGAGCTGTTTTTT. This translates into CASRGNTGELFF.

This clonotype was counted at least ten times. This sequence joins TRBV19 and TRBJ2-5; 7 positions agree with TRBD1. Germline-derived CDR1 and CDR2 are LNHDA and SQIVND (reference sequence). This CDR3 comprises 14 residues. V dropped 1 base and J dropped 5; count of bases not matched to a gene: 4. The CDR3 loop is CASSIGGGDETQYF. The DNA for the CDR3 is TGTGCCAGTAGTATAGGAGGGGGCGATGAGACCCAGTACTTC.

The chain carries TRBV11-2 and TRBJ1-6; the D is unclear. Germline-derived CDR1 and CDR2 are SGHAT and FQNNGV. The CDR3 length is 12 residues. Between the trimmed V and J ends, which lost 5 bases and 7 bases, there was a span of 6 bases. DNA for the CDR3: TGTGCCAGCAGCCAAGTGAATTCACCCCTCCACTTT. This encodes CASSQVNSPLHF.

Ten or more counts support this clonotype. The chain has TRBV7-8 and TRBJ2-1; D may be TRBD1 (6 bases). CDR3 size: 13 residues. Trimming removed 1 base from V and 9 bases from J, with 10 bases in between. Germline CDR1 and CDR2: SGHVS and FQNEAQ. Written as DNA, the CDR3 is TGTGCCAGCAGCTTAGTAGGGGGTGGTGAGCAGTTCTTC. It codes for CASSLVGGGEQFF.

The chain joins TRBV5-5 to TRBJ2-2, with TRBD1 identical over 8 bases. Germline CDR1 SGHKS, CDR2 YYEKEE (reference sequence). The CDR3 has 15 amino acids. The V segment lost 3 bases and the J segment 4 bases; nucleotides outside the gene matches: 5. This chain's CDR3 is CASSSGQGITGELFF. The CDR3 nucleotides are TGTGCCAGCAGCTCCGGACAGGGAATCACCGGGGAGCTGTTTTTT.

This clonotype has just a few counts. The V and J genes are TRBV30 and TRBJ1-3; TRBD1 matches at 9 bases. The CDR3 is made up of 15 amino acids. Per the germline V gene, CDR1 is GTSNPN and CDR2 is SVGIG (reference sequence). Germline trimming cut 3 bases from V and 0 bases from J; bases unmatched to any gene: 3. The CDR3 sequence is CAWSGDRDSGNTIYF. The CDR3 region has the DNA TGTGCCTGGAGCGGGGACAGGGACTCTGGAAACACCATATATTTT.

This clonotype was observed a few times. V gene TRBV6-5 combines with J gene TRBJ1-2; possibly TRBD1 for D (6 bases). The CDR3 extends over 16 amino acids. V was shortened by 2 bases and J by 0 bases, with 13 bases between the two germline ends. Germline assignment: CDR1 MNHEY and CDR2 SVGAGI. In DNA, the CDR3 is TGTGCCAGCAGTTACGGGGGGGCCCGTCCTAACTATGGCTACACCTTC. Its protein product is CASSYGGARPNYGYTF.

Ten or more counts support this clonotype. This chain joins TRBV20-1 and TRBJ2-7; 11 nucleotides align to TRBD1. V lost 1 base and J lost 3; bases outside the gene matches: 5. The CDR3 sequence is 15 residues long. CDR1 is DFQATT, CDR2 SNEGSKA, per germline (reference sequence). The CDR3 region is CSARVTGTGGYEQYF. CDR3 sequence (DNA): TGCAGTGCTAGAGTGACCGGGACAGGGGGCTACGAGCAGTACTTC.

This rearrangement joins TRBV6-1 to TRBJ1-1; tentatively, D is TRBD1 (5 bases). Germline V lookup: CDR1 MNHNS, CDR2 SASEGT. With 8 bases removed from V and 10 bases from J, the gap between germline ends came to 14 bases. The CDR3 has 11 amino acids. CDR3 sequence (DNA): TGTGCCAGCCGGCGGGACCTGGCAGCTTTCTTT. It encodes CASRRDLAAFF.

J is TRBJ2-4 and V is TRBV20-1; D ambiguous. Germline V CDR1 and CDR2: DFQATT, SNEGSKA (reference sequence). The V gene lost 1 base and the J gene lost 0 bases, with 4 bases spanning the gap. This CDR3 region has 13 residues. CDR3 DNA: TGCAGTGCTAGAGGGAAAGCCAAAAACATTCAGTACTTC. Amino acids: CSARGKAKNIQYF.

The V and J genes are TRBV28 and TRBJ2-7, with unresolved D. CDR1 is MDHEN, CDR2 SYDVKM, per germline. V lost 5 bases to trimming and J lost 5 bases, with 13 bases between them. CDR3 size: 13 residues. The CDR3 spells CASSGVVRDEQYF. For the CDR3, the DNA is TGTGCCAGCAGTGGGGTAGTCCGAGACGAGCAGTACTTC.

This clonotype was picked up a small number of times. V and J are TRBV11-2 and TRBJ2-1, with 7 positions matching TRBD1. Germline V gene sequence: CDR1 SGHAT, CDR2 FQNNGV. The J segment lost 2 bases and the V segment lost 1 base, leaving 2 bases of the junction unmatched. The CDR3 contains 15 residues. In nucleotides, the CDR3 is TGTGCCAGCAGCTTAGGGACAGGACCCTACAATGAGCAGTTCTTC. As protein: CASSLGTGPYNEQFF.

V gene TRBV5-1 combines with J gene TRBJ2-3; D may be TRBD1 (5 bases). CDR3 size: 15 residues. Germline CDR1 is SGHRS and CDR2 is YFSETQ. V was trimmed by 0 bases and J by 5 bases, leaving 13 bases between them. CDR3 nucleotides: TGCGCCAGCAGCTTGGAGGGCAGGGTTATAGATACGCAGTATTTT. Translation: CASSLEGRVIDTQYF.

The rearrangement uses TRBV5-4 and TRBJ1-2; 10 bases map to TRBD1. The CDR3 spans 15 residues. V was pared by 4 bases and J by 2 bases, with 5 bases of the junction left unmatched. Per the germline V gene, CDR1 is SGHNT and CDR2 is YYREEE (reference sequence). Here the CDR3 DNA reads TGTGCCAGCAGCCGCCTGGGACAGGGGAACTATGGCTACACCTTC. Its protein product is CASSRLGQGNYGYTF.

This clonotype has just a few counts. The V gene is TRBV11-2, the J gene TRBJ2-7; the D is unclear. The CDR3 is made up of 14 amino acids. From germline, CDR1 is SGHAT and CDR2 FQNNGV. The V and J ends lost 1 base and 0 bases respectively, with 7 bases between them. The CDR3 DNA reads as TGTGCCAGCAGCTTAGCAGCCGGCTCCTACGAGCAGTACTTC. This translates into CASSLAAGSYEQYF. Full variable domain (missing parts from reference TRBV11-2 and TRBJ2-7): EAGVAQSPRYKIIEKRQSVAFWCNPISGHATLYWYQQILGQGPKLLIQFQNNGVVDDSQLPKDRFSAERLKGVDSTLKIQPAKLEDSAVYLCASSLAAGSYEQYFGPGTRLTVT.

This clonotype showed up just once. J is TRBJ1-4 and V is TRBV19; D possibly corresponds to TRBD1 (5 bases). The CDR3 contains 12 residues. The germline CDR1 and CDR2 sequences are LNHDA and SQIVND (reference sequence). The germline V and J ends were trimmed by 1 base and 9 bases, with 6 bases remaining between them. This chain's CDR3 is CASSIGGKKLFF. As DNA, the CDR3 is TGTGCCAGTAGTATAGGGGGGAAAAAACTGTTTTTT.

This clonotype appeared a few times. The V call is TRBV4-2, the J call TRBJ1-1; TRBD1 matches 7 bases. The CDR3 runs to 17 residues. The ends lost 4 bases at V and 4 bases at J; junction bases unmatched: 15. From germline, CDR1 is LGHNA and CDR2 YNFKEQ. The DNA for the CDR3 is TGTGCCAGCAGCCGAGTAGGCGGGACAGATAGTAGCACTGAAGCTTTCTTT. It is translated as CASSRVGGTDSSTEAFF.

This clonotype was recorded at least ten times. The chain combines TRBV7-8 with TRBJ2-1; 10 nucleotides align to TRBD1. This CDR3 contains 15 residues. V gave up 5 bases and J gave up 3 bases; unmatched junction bases: 4. Germline CDR1 and CDR2: SGHVS and FQNEAQ. CDR3 residues: CASSPGTGVYNEQFF. The CDR3 nucleotides are TGTGCCAGCAGCCCCGGGACAGGGGTCTACAATGAGCAGTTCTTC.